This T cell receptor (beta chain) comes out of a study of T cells in Graves' hyperthyroidism and ophthalmopathy (dated 2019 in TCRdb). Describing the broader study: Peripheral blood samples were taken at initial diagnosis, before any treatment was given. To identify TCR V-J signatures that set the groups apart, the researchers used a discovery cohort of 90 to 100 patients, made up of around 40 with Graves' ophthalmopathy and some 55 with stable Graves' hyperthyroidism. An independent validation cohort of around 19 hyperthyroidism patients and about 16 patients who later progressed to ophthalmopathy tested prospective prediction of ophthalmopathy. The 75 to 100 discovery patients were divided at random into training and test sets in a 7:3 ratio. The study also compared thyroid tissue and blood T-cell repertoires from five or six Graves' hyperthyroidism patients. After blood sampling, hyperthyroidism patients were treated with methimazole at a starting dose of 30 mg daily, and ophthalmopathy patients were treated with high-dose intravenous methylprednisolone. TCR Vbeta CDR3 sequencing of roughly 140 peripheral blood samples (approximately 44 ophthalmopathy, 70 to 85 hyperthyroidism and roughly 17 progressor patients) is reported in the paper.

Stable Graves' hyperthyroidism was defined as the absence of progression to ophthalmopathy over 18 months of follow-up. Hyperthyroidism patients were newly diagnosed, had a disease duration of under 2 months, and were aged 18 to 65 years. Exclusion was applied to patients with uncontrolled infections, other autoimmune diseases, pregnancy or lactation. Diagnoses relied on clinical symptoms, serum thyroxine and TRAb, thyroid ultrasound and orbital computed tomography. PBMCs were isolated from about 10 ml of fresh peripheral blood by Ficoll-Paque density gradient centrifugation. Trizol reagent was used to extract total RNA, and RNA quality was then checked on an Agilent 2100 Bioanalyzer. Broad study findings and their caveats: In cross-validation, a model built on a 13 V-J signature told ophthalmopathy apart from stable hyperthyroidism with about 90% sensitivity and about 81% specificity, and in testing the same model reached 80%/75%. Most expanded thyroid clonotypes (frequency above 0.001) were also detected in blood, suggesting blood repertoires may reflect thyroid immune responses. In validation, the model predicted progression to ophthalmopathy a median of around six months before onset, with approximately 68% sensitivity and more than 72% specificity. No statistical method was used to set the sample size in advance, and investigators knew the group allocation.

The table lists this clonotype with many counts. The specificity of this receptor is unknown. The sample holds no much larger clone one base away, and base qualities are not on file. The TCR beta CDR3 regions were amplified from RNA transcripts. For the first round of RT-PCR on the TCR CDR3, the HTBI primer set was used together with the Qiagen OneStep RT-PCR kit. A second multiplex PCR round built the libraries, followed by size selection and purification. The libraries were sequenced on an Illumina HiSeq2000 using paired-end 100 bp reads. Per the authors' processing: SOAPnuke was used to process the raw data, throwing out any read that contained adapters or uncalled bases, had a mean Phred below 15, or lacked an exact constant-primer or identifier match. COPE v1.2.5 was used to merge the high-quality paired reads, and each unique nucleotide sequence was defined as a clonotype. MiTCR v1.1 was used to align the clonotypes against IMGT TRBV, TRBD and TRBJ reference segments. Only V-J combinations with frequency above 0.0001, covering 99% to 99.2% of repertoires, were analysed. The TCS score was defined as the ratio of F50 (clonal expansion) to E x V (chaos), calculated using BLOSUM62-based TCRdist between CDR3 peptides within each V-J. Welch's t-statistics and random forest reduced 514 V-J features to around 14, which were used in a naive Bayes classifier (R e1071). The public reads were reprocessed in TCRdb via fastp at Q25 and MiXCR, keeping in-frame beta chains. All rows with the same CDR3 protein become a single entry with the most common DNA and genes. Clone size and V and J calls follow TCRdb, not the original study. Across this sample there are around 450,000 distinct CDR3 sequences, with around 16% seen only once. Together, the top ten hold around 7% of the sample.

The trim is 0 bases for V and 2 bases for J, with a gap of 11 bases between the germline ends. The CDR3 measures 17 amino acids from cysteine to phenylalanine. Of all the DNA, just the CDR3 is kept, 51 bases in frame from base 1. Taken from the germline V gene (reference sequence), the CDR1 and CDR2 loops are LGHDT and YNNKEL. The TCR sequence derives from a woman aged 18-29 years with Graves' hyperthyroidism. The sample comprised blood. Recombination joined TRBV3-1 with TRBJ1-6, and the D gene may be TRBD1, 5 bases matching. The bases are TGTGCCAGCAGCCAAGACGGTGCAGGGACCTATAATTCACCCCTCCACTTT. Its protein reads: CASSQDGAGTYNSPLHF.